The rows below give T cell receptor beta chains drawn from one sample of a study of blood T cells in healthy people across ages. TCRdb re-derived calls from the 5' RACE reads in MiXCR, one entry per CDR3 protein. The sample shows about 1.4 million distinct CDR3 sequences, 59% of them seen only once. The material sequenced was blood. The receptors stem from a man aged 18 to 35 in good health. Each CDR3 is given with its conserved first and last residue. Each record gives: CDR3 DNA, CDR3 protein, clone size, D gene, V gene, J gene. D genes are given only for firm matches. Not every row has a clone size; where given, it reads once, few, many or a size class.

CDR3nt: TGTGCCAGCACCGTAGACGGAAACACTGAAGCTTTCTTT; CDR3aa: CASTVDGNTEAFF; abundance: NA; d_gene: NA; v_gene: TRBV6-5; j_gene: TRBJ1-1
CDR3nt: TGTGCCAGCAGCTTCGGGGAGCGGGGCAAATACGAGCAGTACTTC; CDR3aa: CASSFGERGKYEQYF; abundance: NA; d_gene: TRBD2; v_gene: TRBV13; j_gene: TRBJ2-7
CDR3nt: TGCAGTGCTAGTCCTAGTCCTACCTACGAGCAGTACTTC; CDR3aa: CSASPSPTYEQYF; abundance: NA; d_gene: NA; v_gene: TRBV20-1; j_gene: TRBJ2-7
CDR3nt: TGCGCCAGCAGCGATGGTTACAGGGGGATCACCCAGTACTTC; CDR3aa: CASSDGYRGITQYF; abundance: NA; d_gene: TRBD1; v_gene: TRBV5-1; j_gene: TRBJ2-7
CDR3nt: TGTGCCAGCAGTCCGGATGTTAGCGGGGAGCTGTTTTTT; CDR3aa: CASSPDVSGELFF; abundance: NA; d_gene: NA; v_gene: TRBV6-5; j_gene: TRBJ2-2
CDR3nt: TGTGCCAGCAGTTTAATGGTCAGGGGACCCACAGATACGCAGTATTTT; CDR3aa: CASSLMVRGPTDTQYF; abundance: NA; d_gene: NA; v_gene: TRBV12-3/TRBV12-4; j_gene: TRBJ2-3
CDR3nt: TGTGCCAGCAGTGGACTGGATTCCTACGAGCAGTACTTC; CDR3aa: CASSGLDSYEQYF; abundance: few; d_gene: NA; v_gene: TRBV2; j_gene: TRBJ2-7
CDR3nt: TGTGCCACCTTAGGGACGGGGACTAGCGGGTCCTCCTACGAGCAGTACTTC; CDR3aa: CATLGTGTSGSSYEQYF; abundance: NA; d_gene: TRBD2; v_gene: TRBV28; j_gene: TRBJ2-7
CDR3nt: TGTGCCATCAGGACAGGGGACTATGGCTACACCTTC; CDR3aa: CAIRTGDYGYTF; abundance: NA; d_gene: TRBD1; v_gene: TRBV10-3; j_gene: TRBJ1-2
CDR3nt: TGTGCCAGCAGTTCGACCGGGACAGGGCCCTATGGCTACACCTTC; CDR3aa: CASSSTGTGPYGYTF; abundance: NA; d_gene: TRBD1; v_gene: TRBV28; j_gene: TRBJ1-2
CDR3nt: TGCGCCAGCAGCCAAGGACTAAACTCTCGCGAGCAGTACTTC; CDR3aa: CASSQGLNSREQYF; abundance: few; d_gene: NA; v_gene: TRBV5-1; j_gene: TRBJ2-7
CDR3nt: TGCGCCAGCAGCCAAGACCTTGGATGGCATATATCGGGCACTGAAGCTTTCTTT; CDR3aa: CASSQDLGWHISGTEAFF; abundance: NA; d_gene: NA; v_gene: TRBV4-3; j_gene: TRBJ1-1
CDR3nt: TGCAGTGCTAGAGATCTTGGTGGGACACTTGCCGAAGCTTTCTTT; CDR3aa: CSARDLGGTLAEAFF; abundance: NA; d_gene: NA; v_gene: TRBV20-1; j_gene: TRBJ1-1
CDR3nt: TGTGCCAGCAGCTCCAGTGCAGGGTTTGCAAAACTGTTTTTT; CDR3aa: CASSSSAGFAKLFF; abundance: NA; d_gene: NA; v_gene: TRBV7-9; j_gene: TRBJ1-4
CDR3nt: TGTGCCAGCAGCCTACAGGTGGAGGGCGAGCAGTACTTC; CDR3aa: CASSLQVEGEQYF; abundance: NA; d_gene: NA; v_gene: TRBV27; j_gene: TRBJ2-7
CDR3nt: TGCGCCAGCAGCCCCCGGGACAGGGATGGAGAGCAGTACTTC; CDR3aa: CASSPRDRDGEQYF; abundance: NA; d_gene: TRBD1; v_gene: TRBV5-1; j_gene: TRBJ2-5
CDR3nt: TGTGCCTCGAGCCCCTTTACGGGGGCCAACGTCCTGACTTTC; CDR3aa: CASSPFTGANVLTF; abundance: NA; d_gene: NA; v_gene: TRBV10-3; j_gene: TRBJ2-6
CDR3nt: TGTGCCAGCAGTTACGGACAGATCTTAACCTACGAGCAGTACTTC; CDR3aa: CASSYGQILTYEQYF; abundance: NA; d_gene: NA; v_gene: TRBV6-5; j_gene: TRBJ2-7
CDR3nt: TGTGCCAGCAGGACAGAGACTAACTATGGCTACACCTTC; CDR3aa: CASRTETNYGYTF; abundance: few; d_gene: NA; v_gene: TRBV6-5; j_gene: TRBJ1-2
CDR3nt: TGCAGTGCTAGGGGATCGACAGAGACCCAGTACTTC; CDR3aa: CSARGSTETQYF; abundance: NA; d_gene: NA; v_gene: TRBV20-1; j_gene: TRBJ2-5
CDR3nt: TGCAGCGTCTCCCTCCGGTTGTACAATGAGCAGTTCTTC; CDR3aa: CSVSLRLYNEQFF; abundance: NA; d_gene: NA; v_gene: TRBV29-1; j_gene: TRBJ2-1
CDR3nt: TGTGCCAGTAGAAGACAGGGAGGAGGTGAAGCTTTCTTT; CDR3aa: CASRRQGGGEAFF; abundance: NA; d_gene: TRBD1; v_gene: TRBV19; j_gene: TRBJ1-1
CDR3nt: TGCGCCAGCAGCCAGGGGCTAGCAGAGACCCAGTACTTC; CDR3aa: CASSQGLAETQYF; abundance: few; d_gene: NA; v_gene: TRBV4-1; j_gene: TRBJ2-5
CDR3nt: TGTGCCAGCAGTTACGGGACAGGGAGGGGGCAGCCCCAGCATTTT; CDR3aa: CASSYGTGRGQPQHF; abundance: few; d_gene: TRBD1; v_gene: TRBV6-2/TRBV6-3; j_gene: TRBJ1-5
CDR3nt: TGTGCCAGCAGTTTGACTCTGGGGGCGGGTGAAAAACTGTTTTTT; CDR3aa: CASSLTLGAGEKLFF; abundance: NA; d_gene: NA; v_gene: TRBV28; j_gene: TRBJ1-4
CDR3nt: TGTGCCAGCAGATTCCTCGGTGAGGAGATGAACACTGAAGCTTTCTTT; CDR3aa: CASRFLGEEMNTEAFF; abundance: NA; d_gene: NA; v_gene: TRBV28; j_gene: TRBJ1-1
CDR3nt: TGTGCCAGCTCCCTCCGGGGGACTAACAATGAGCAGTTCTTC; CDR3aa: CASSLRGTNNEQFF; abundance: once; d_gene: TRBD2; v_gene: TRBV18; j_gene: TRBJ2-1
CDR3nt: TGTGCCAGCAGCAATAGGAGGACAGGTCCAGGCGAGCAGTACTTC; CDR3aa: CASSNRRTGPGEQYF; abundance: NA; d_gene: TRBD1; v_gene: TRBV7-8; j_gene: TRBJ2-7
CDR3nt: TGTGCCAGCAGTTTAAAGGGGGCAGGGTCCTACAATGAGCAGTTCTTC; CDR3aa: CASSLKGAGSYNEQFF; abundance: NA; d_gene: TRBD1; v_gene: TRBV27; j_gene: TRBJ2-1
CDR3nt: TGTGCCAGCAGCAACGGGGCGGAACACACAGATACGCAGTATTTT; CDR3aa: CASSNGAEHTDTQYF; abundance: NA; d_gene: NA; v_gene: TRBV21-1; j_gene: TRBJ2-3
CDR3nt: TGCGCCAGCAGCCGGCAGCCGGGTGCAGATACGCAGTATTTT; CDR3aa: CASSRQPGADTQYF; abundance: NA; d_gene: NA; v_gene: TRBV4-3; j_gene: TRBJ2-3
CDR3nt: TGTGCCACCAGCCCCTGGCAAGGGACTAGCGGCTACGAGCAGTACTTC; CDR3aa: CATSPWQGTSGYEQYF; abundance: NA; d_gene: TRBD2; v_gene: TRBV15; j_gene: TRBJ2-7
CDR3nt: TGTGCCAGCAGTTACTCGGTGAATACAGACACAGATACGCAGTATTTT; CDR3aa: CASSYSVNTDTDTQYF; abundance: NA; d_gene: NA; v_gene: TRBV6-5; j_gene: TRBJ2-3
CDR3nt: TGTGCCAGCAGTGGGGCCACCGGGACTAGGGTAAATAACTACGAGCAGTACTTC; CDR3aa: CASSGATGTRVNNYEQYF; abundance: NA; d_gene: TRBD2; v_gene: TRBV6-1; j_gene: TRBJ2-7
CDR3nt: TGCAGCCCCCGACAGGGGACCTCTGAAGCTTTCTTT; CDR3aa: CSPRQGTSEAFF; abundance: NA; d_gene: TRBD1; v_gene: TRBV20-1; j_gene: TRBJ1-1
CDR3nt: TGTGCCAGCAGTTTTCGGGGAACGGGGTACCGAGAGACCCAGTACTTC; CDR3aa: CASSFRGTGYRETQYF; abundance: NA; d_gene: NA; v_gene: TRBV12-3/TRBV12-4; j_gene: TRBJ2-5
CDR3nt: TGTGCCAGCAGTTCGACCAGCTCCTACAATGAGCAGTACTTC; CDR3aa: CASSSTSSYNEQYF; abundance: NA; d_gene: NA; v_gene: TRBV27; j_gene: TRBJ2-7
CDR3nt: TGCGCCAGCAGCCCCCGACAGCACGAGCAGTACTTC; CDR3aa: CASSPRQHEQYF; abundance: NA; d_gene: NA; v_gene: TRBV4-1; j_gene: TRBJ2-7
CDR3nt: TGTGCCAGCAGTGAAGTTAGTGCAGATACGCAGTATTTT; CDR3aa: CASSEVSADTQYF; abundance: NA; d_gene: NA; v_gene: TRBV2; j_gene: TRBJ2-3
CDR3nt: TGCAGTGCTAGAGGGGGAGGAGCGAGCGTAAGGACTGAAGCTTTCTTT; CDR3aa: CSARGGGASVRTEAFF; abundance: NA; d_gene: NA; v_gene: TRBV20-1; j_gene: TRBJ1-1
CDR3nt: TGCGCCAGCAGCCCCTGGGGTGGGCCCCAAGAGACCCAGTACTTC; CDR3aa: CASSPWGGPQETQYF; abundance: few; d_gene: NA; v_gene: TRBV5-1; j_gene: TRBJ2-5
CDR3nt: TGCAGCGTCAACCTCGGGAGCGGGGGGGCAGGAGATACGCAGTATTTT; CDR3aa: CSVNLGSGGAGDTQYF; abundance: NA; d_gene: TRBD2; v_gene: TRBV29-1; j_gene: TRBJ2-3
CDR3nt: TGTGCCAGCAGGGAGCACGGTACGCAGTATTTT; CDR3aa: CASREHGTQYF; abundance: NA; d_gene: NA; v_gene: TRBV3-1; j_gene: TRBJ2-3
CDR3nt: TGCAGCGTTAGGCTCGACTATGGCTACACCTTC; CDR3aa: CSVRLDYGYTF; abundance: few; d_gene: NA; v_gene: TRBV29-1; j_gene: TRBJ1-2
CDR3nt: TGCAGTGCTAGGATACTAGCGGGCCCCTTAAGCTCCTACAATGAGCAGTTCTTC; CDR3aa: CSARILAGPLSSYNEQFF; abundance: once; d_gene: TRBD2; v_gene: TRBV20-1; j_gene: TRBJ2-1
CDR3nt: TGTGCCAGCAGCTTAGGATTTTGGGACTACTCCTACGAGCAGTACTTC; CDR3aa: CASSLGFWDYSYEQYF; abundance: few; d_gene: TRBD2; v_gene: TRBV7-2; j_gene: TRBJ2-7
CDR3nt: TGTGCCAGCAGCTCGCCTAGCGCCTCCTACGAGCAGTACTTC; CDR3aa: CASSSPSASYEQYF; abundance: NA; d_gene: NA; v_gene: TRBV7-8; j_gene: TRBJ2-7